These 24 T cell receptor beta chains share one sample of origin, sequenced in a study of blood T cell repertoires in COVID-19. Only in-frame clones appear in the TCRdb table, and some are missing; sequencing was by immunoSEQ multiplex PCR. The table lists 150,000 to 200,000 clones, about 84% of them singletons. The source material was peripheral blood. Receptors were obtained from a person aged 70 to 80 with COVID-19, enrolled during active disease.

This CDR3 is CASSYSLGGNQPQHF. The CDR3 DNA reads as TGTGCCAGCAGTTACTCGCTGGGGGGGAATCAGCCCCAGCATTTT. The J gene is TRBJ1-5, the V gene TRBV6-5; tentatively, D is TRBD1 (5 bases). Trimming removed 0 bases at V and 4 bases at J, with 10 bases between. There are 15 residues in the CDR3. Germline V gene data show CDR1 as MNHEY and CDR2 as SVGAGI.

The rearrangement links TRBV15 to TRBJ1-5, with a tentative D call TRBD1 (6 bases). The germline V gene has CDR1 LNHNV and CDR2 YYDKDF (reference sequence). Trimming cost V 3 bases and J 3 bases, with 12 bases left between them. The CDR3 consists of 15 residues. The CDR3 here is CATSRWTEINQPQHF. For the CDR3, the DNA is TGTGCCACCAGCAGGTGGACAGAGATCAATCAGCCCCAGCATTTT. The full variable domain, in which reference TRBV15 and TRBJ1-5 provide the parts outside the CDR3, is DAMVIQNPRYQVTQFGKPVTLSCSQTLNHNVMYWYQQKSSQAPKLLFHYYDKDFNNEADTPDNFQSRRPNTSFCFLDIRSPGLGDTAMYLCATSRWTEINQPQHFGDGTRLSIL.

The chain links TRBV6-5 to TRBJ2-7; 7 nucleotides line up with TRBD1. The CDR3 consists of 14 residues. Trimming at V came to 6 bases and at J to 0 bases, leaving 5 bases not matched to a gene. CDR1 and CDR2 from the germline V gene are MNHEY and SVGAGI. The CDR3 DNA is TGTGCCAGCAGGGGGGACAGATACTCCTACGAGCAGTACTTC. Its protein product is CASRGDRYSYEQYF.

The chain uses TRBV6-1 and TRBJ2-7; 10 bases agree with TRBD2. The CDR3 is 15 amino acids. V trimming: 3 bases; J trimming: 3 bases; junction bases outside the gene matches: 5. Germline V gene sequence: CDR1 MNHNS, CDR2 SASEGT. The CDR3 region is CASSEGAGGLYEQYF. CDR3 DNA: TGTGCCAGCAGTGAGGGAGCGGGAGGGCTCTACGAGCAGTACTTC.

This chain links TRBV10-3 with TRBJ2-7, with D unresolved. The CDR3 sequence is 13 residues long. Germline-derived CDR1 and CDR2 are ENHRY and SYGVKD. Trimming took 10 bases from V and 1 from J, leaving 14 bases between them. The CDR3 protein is CATSTVESYEQYF. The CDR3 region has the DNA TGTGCCACCTCTACAGTGGAATCCTACGAGCAGTACTTC.

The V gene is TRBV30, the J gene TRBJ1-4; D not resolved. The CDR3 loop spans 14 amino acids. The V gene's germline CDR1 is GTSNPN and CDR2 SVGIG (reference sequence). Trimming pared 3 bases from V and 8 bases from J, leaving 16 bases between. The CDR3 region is CAWSAGSDGEKLFF. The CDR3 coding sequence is TGTGCCTGGAGCGCCGGGAGCGATGGGGAAAAACTGTTTTTT.

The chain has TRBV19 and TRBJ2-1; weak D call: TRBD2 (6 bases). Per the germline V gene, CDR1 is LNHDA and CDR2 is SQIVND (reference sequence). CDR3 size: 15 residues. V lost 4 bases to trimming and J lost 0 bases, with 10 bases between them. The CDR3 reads CASSKGTVSYNEQFF. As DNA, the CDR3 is TGTGCCAGTAGTAAGGGGACTGTCTCCTACAATGAGCAGTTCTTC.

CDR3 sequence reads: CASKAGRTGAKNIQYF. Written as DNA, the CDR3 is TGTGCCAGTAAGGCGGGCCGGACAGGGGCCAAAAACATTCAGTACTTC. This chain joins TRBV19 and TRBJ2-4; 8 bases map to TRBD1. The CDR3 contains 16 residues. The V segment lost 7 bases and the J segment 1 base; nucleotides outside the gene matches: 9. In germline, CDR1 is LNHDA, CDR2 SQIVND (reference sequence).

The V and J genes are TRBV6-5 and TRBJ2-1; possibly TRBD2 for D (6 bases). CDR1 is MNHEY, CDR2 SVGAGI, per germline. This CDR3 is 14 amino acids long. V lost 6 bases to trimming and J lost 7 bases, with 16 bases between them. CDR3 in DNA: TGTGCCAGCAGGGGGACTGTGGCAGGGAATGAGCAGTTCTTC. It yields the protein CASRGTVAGNEQFF.

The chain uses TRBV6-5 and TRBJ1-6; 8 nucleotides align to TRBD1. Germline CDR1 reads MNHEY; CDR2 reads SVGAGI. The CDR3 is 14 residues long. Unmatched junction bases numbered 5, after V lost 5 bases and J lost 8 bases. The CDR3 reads CASSQDRAYSPLHF. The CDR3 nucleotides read TGTGCCAGCAGTCAGGACAGGGCTTATTCACCCCTCCACTTT.

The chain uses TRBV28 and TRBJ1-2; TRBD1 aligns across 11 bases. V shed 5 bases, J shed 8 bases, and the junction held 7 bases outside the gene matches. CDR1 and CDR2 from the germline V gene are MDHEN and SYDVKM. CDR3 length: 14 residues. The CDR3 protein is CASSGDRGAGGYTF. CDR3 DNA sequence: TGTGCCAGCAGTGGGGACAGGGGGGCGGGAGGCTACACCTTC.

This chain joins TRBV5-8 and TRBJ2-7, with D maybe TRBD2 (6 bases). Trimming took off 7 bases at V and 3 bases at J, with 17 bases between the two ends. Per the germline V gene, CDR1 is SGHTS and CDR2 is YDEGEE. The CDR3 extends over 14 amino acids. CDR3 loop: CASPGGVNFYEQYF. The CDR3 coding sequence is TGTGCCAGCCCTGGAGGGGTAAATTTCTACGAGCAGTACTTC.

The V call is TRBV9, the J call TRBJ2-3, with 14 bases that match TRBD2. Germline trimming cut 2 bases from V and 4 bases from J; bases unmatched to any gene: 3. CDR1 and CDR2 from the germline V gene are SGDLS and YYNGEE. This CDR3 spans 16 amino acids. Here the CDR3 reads CASSVWTSGGSDTQYF. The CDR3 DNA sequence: TGTGCCAGCAGCGTGTGGACTAGCGGGGGGTCAGATACGCAGTATTTT.

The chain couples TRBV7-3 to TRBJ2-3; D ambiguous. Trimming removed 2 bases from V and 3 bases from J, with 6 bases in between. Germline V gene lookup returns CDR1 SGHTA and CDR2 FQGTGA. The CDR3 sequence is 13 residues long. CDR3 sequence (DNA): TGTGCCAGCAGCTTATCTAGGACAGATACGCAGTATTTT. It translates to CASSLSRTDTQYF. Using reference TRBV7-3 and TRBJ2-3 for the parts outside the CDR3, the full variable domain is GAGVSQTPSNKVTEKGKYVELRCDPISGHTALYWYRQSLGQGPEFLIYFQGTGAADDSGLPNDRFFAVRPEGSVSTLKIQRTERGDSAVYLCASSLSRTDTQYFGPGTRLTVL.

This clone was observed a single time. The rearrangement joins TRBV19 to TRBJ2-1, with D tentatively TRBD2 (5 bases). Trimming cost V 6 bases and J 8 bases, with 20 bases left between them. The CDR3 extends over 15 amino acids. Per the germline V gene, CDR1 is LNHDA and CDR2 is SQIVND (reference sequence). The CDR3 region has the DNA TGTGCCAGTAGACCAACTAGAATCACTACCTATGAGCAGTTCTTC. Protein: CASRPTRITTYEQFF.

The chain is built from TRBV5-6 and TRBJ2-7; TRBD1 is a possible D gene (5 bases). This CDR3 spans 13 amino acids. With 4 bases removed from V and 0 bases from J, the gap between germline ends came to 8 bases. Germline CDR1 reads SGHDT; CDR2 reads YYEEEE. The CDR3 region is CASSRGSSYEQYF. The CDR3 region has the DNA TGTGCCAGCAGCAGGGGCAGCTCCTACGAGCAGTACTTC. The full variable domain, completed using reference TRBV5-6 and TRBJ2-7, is DAGVTQSPTHLIKTRGQQVTLRCSPKSGHDTVSWYQQALGQGPQFIFQYYEEEERQRGNFPDRFSGHQFPNYSSELNVNALLLGDSALYLCASSRGSSYEQYFGPGTRLTVT.

In nucleotides, the CDR3 is TGTGCCAGCAGGAAGTCGACTAGCGGGTCATTCACAGATACGCAGTATTTT. It is translated as CASRKSTSGSFTDTQYF. This sequence joins TRBV27 and TRBJ2-3; 10 nucleotides align to TRBD2. J lost 2 bases, V lost 6 bases, and 11 bases had no gene match. CDR3 size: 17 residues. The germline V gene has CDR1 MNHEY and CDR2 SMNVEV (reference sequence).

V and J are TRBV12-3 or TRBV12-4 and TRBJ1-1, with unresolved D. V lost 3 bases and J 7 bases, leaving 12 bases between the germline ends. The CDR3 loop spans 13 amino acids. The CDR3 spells CASSFYLRLEAFF. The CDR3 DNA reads TGTGCCAGCAGTTTTTATCTGCGTCTTGAAGCTTTCTTT.

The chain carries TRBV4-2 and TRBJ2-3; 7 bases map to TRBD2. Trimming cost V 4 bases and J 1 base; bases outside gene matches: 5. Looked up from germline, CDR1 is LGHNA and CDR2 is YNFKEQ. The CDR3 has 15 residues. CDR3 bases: TGTGCCAGCAGCCCCCGTACTAGCGGCACAGATACGCAGTATTTT. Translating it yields CASSPRTSGTDTQYF.

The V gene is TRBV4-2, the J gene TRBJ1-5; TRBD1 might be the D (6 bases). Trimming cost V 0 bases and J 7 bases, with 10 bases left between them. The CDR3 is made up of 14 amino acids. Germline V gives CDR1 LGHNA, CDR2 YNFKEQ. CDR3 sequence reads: CASSQDGGAQPQHF. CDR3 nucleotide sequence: TGTGCCAGCAGCCAAGATGGGGGGGCGCAGCCCCAGCATTTT.

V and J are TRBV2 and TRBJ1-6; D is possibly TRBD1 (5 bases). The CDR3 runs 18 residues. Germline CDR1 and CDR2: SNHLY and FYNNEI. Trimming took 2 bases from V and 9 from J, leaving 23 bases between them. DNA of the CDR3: TGTGCCAGCAGTGAAAAAAGGGGTAGTACGCCGGGGGTTTCACCCCTCCACTTT. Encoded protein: CASSEKRGSTPGVSPLHF.

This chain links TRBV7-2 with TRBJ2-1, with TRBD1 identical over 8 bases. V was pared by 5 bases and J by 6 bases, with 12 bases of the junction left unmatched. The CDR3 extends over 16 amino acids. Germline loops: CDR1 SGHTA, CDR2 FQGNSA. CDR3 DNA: TGTGCCAGCAGCGCCCTGCAGGGGGCGCGTGGCAATGAGCAGTTCTTC. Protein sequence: CASSALQGARGNEQFF.

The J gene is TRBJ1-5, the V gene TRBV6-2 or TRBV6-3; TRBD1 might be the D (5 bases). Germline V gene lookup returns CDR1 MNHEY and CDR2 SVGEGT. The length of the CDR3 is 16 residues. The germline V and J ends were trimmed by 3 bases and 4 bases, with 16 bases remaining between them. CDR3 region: CASSYGPGVRNQPQHF. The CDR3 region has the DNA TGTGCCAGCAGTTATGGGCCGGGGGTGCGAAATCAGCCCCAGCATTTT.

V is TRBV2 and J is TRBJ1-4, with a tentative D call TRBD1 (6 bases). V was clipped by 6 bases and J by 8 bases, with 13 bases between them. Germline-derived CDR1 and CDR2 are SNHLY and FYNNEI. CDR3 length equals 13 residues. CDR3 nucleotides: TGTGCCAGCAGGGTCAGGGGTAGGGAAAAACTGTTTTTT. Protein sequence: CASRVRGREKLFF.